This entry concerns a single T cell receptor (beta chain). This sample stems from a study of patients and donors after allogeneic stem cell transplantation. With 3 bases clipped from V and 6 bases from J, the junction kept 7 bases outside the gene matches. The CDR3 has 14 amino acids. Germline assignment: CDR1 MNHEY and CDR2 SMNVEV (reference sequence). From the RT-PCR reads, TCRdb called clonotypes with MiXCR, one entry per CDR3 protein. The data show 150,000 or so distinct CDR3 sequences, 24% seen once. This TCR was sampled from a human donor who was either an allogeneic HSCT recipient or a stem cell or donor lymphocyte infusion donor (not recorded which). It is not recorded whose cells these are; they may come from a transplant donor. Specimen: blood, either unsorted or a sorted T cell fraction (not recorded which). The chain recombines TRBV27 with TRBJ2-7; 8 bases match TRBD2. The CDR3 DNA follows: TGTGCCAGCAGTTTTAGGCGGGGGGATCTCGAGCAGTACTTC. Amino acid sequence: CASSFRRGDLEQYF.